The 15 T cell receptor beta chains presented below share a single source sample, sequenced in a study of T-cell memory formation after mild COVID-19. One entry per CDR3 protein, called by TCRdb with MiXCR from the 5' RACE reads. The table lists about 250,000 distinct CDR3 sequences, 15% to 19% of them singletons. Material for sequencing was PBMCs or a T cell subset sorted from them (not recorded which). Receptors originate from an adult woman who had mild COVID-19 (a few samples of this study predate the infection). Cell type and time point are not known.

The gene calls are TRBV7-9 and TRBJ2-7; TRBD1 aligns across 8 bases. Germline V gene data show CDR1 as SEHNR and CDR2 as FQNEAQ (reference sequence). V dropped 3 bases and J dropped 3; count of bases not matched to a gene: 4. The CDR3 runs 14 residues. In DNA, the CDR3 is TGTGCCAGCAGCTTCAGACAGGGGAACTACGAGCAGTACTTC. This sequence encodes CASSFRQGNYEQYF.

This clonotype was recorded a few times. This sequence joins TRBV24-1 and TRBJ2-7; a weak D match, TRBD2 (5 bases). The germline V and J ends were trimmed by 0 bases and 5 bases, with 13 bases remaining between them. This CDR3 has 15 amino acids. Germline assignment: CDR1 KGHDR and CDR2 SFDVKD. CDR3 sequence (DNA): TGTGCCACCAGTGATTTGAACGGGGAGTCGGACGAGCAGTACTTC. It yields the protein CATSDLNGESDEQYF.

The chain is built from TRBV5-1 and TRBJ2-1; no firm D call. V was cut by 3 bases and J by 9 bases, with 16 bases left in between. The CDR3 length is 14 residues. The germline V gene encodes CDR1 SGHRS and CDR2 YFSETQ. The CDR3 loop is CASSSRALRSEQFF. DNA of the CDR3: TGCGCCAGCAGCTCCCGGGCCCTTAGGAGTGAGCAGTTCTTC.

The table lists this clonotype with a few counts. The rearrangement uses TRBV6-5 and TRBJ2-2; D is unclear. The ends were cut back, 7 bases at V and 2 bases at J, with 11 bases in the middle. This CDR3 region has 14 residues. The germline V gene encodes CDR1 MNHEY and CDR2 SVGAGI. The CDR3 nucleotides are TGTGCCAGCACTAACTCCTTAAACACCGGGGAGCTGTTTTTT. This codes for CASTNSLNTGELFF.

The V gene is TRBV12-3 or TRBV12-4, the J gene TRBJ2-5; TRBD1 matches 9 bases. The CDR3 totals 14 residues. Losses at the gene ends were 4 bases for V and 2 bases for J; bases not matched to a gene: 2. The CDR3 bases are TGTGCCAGCAGTTGGGGACAGGGACAAGAGACCCAGTACTTC. Translation: CASSWGQGQETQYF.

This chain connects TRBV11-1 to TRBJ2-6, with D tentatively TRBD1 or TRBD2 (5 bases each). This CDR3 has 15 amino acids. Trimming removed 7 bases at V and 1 base at J, with 11 bases between. Germline CDR1 SGHAT, CDR2 FQDESV (reference sequence). As DNA, the CDR3 is TGTGCCAGCACACCCTGGGGGTCTGGGGCCAACGTCCTGACTTTC. Protein: CASTPWGSGANVLTF.

CDR3 bases: TGCAGCGTTGGCCAGGGGAGCGGAAGCCAAGAGACCCAGTACTTC. This sequence encodes CSVGQGSGSQETQYF. The rearrangement uses TRBV29-1 and TRBJ2-5; TRBD1 is a possible D gene (6 bases). CDR3 length: 15 amino acids. V lost 4 bases, J lost 1 base, and 16 bases lay in between. Per germline, CDR1 SQVTM and CDR2 ANQGSEA.

The chain combines TRBV30 with TRBJ2-5; D is possibly TRBD1 (5 bases). Between the trimmed V and J ends, which lost 0 bases and 4 bases, there was a span of 18 bases. The CDR3 length is 16 residues. CDR1 and CDR2 from the germline V gene are GTSNPN and SVGIG (reference sequence). CDR3 DNA sequence: TGTGCCTGGAGTGTAGGGGTAAATTCGGATGGAGAGACCCAGTACTTC. Translating it yields CAWSVGVNSDGETQYF.

This clonotype was seen ten or more times. This chain connects TRBV29-1 to TRBJ2-4, with TRBD2 as a possible D gene (5 bases). The V end lost 3 bases, the J end lost 1 base, and 19 bases lay between the germline ends. Looked up from germline, CDR1 is SQVTM and CDR2 is ANQGSEA. The CDR3 length is 17 residues. The CDR3 DNA is TGCAGCGTTGAGGCTAGCACCCGATCCGGGGCCAAAAACATTCAGTACTTC. Translated: CSVEASTRSGAKNIQYF.

This clonotype was recorded a few times. The rearrangement uses TRBV6-1 and TRBJ1-5; the match to TRBD1 covers 9 bases. CDR1 is MNHNS and CDR2 is SASEGT in the germline V gene. This CDR3 region has 15 residues. J was trimmed by 3 bases and V by 7 bases; bases with no gene match: 7. CDR3 amino acids: CASKGGDRVNQPQHF. CDR3 nucleotide sequence: TGTGCCAGCAAGGGTGGGGACAGGGTCAATCAGCCCCAGCATTTT.

The chain has TRBV4-3 and TRBJ2-6; D perhaps matches TRBD1 (5 bases). Trimming stripped 5 bases from V and 3 bases from J, with 20 bases between. The germline CDR1 and CDR2 sequences are LGHNA and YSLEER. The CDR3 has 18 amino acids. The CDR3 protein is CASSTKAGKVSGANVLTF. In DNA, the CDR3 is TGCGCCAGCAGCACCAAAGCAGGGAAGGTTAGTGGGGCCAACGTCCTGACTTTC.

There are a few counts of this clonotype. The chain uses TRBV5-1 and TRBJ2-5, with TRBD2 matching 12 bases. This CDR3 spans 16 amino acids. Germline CDR1 is SGHRS and CDR2 is YFSETQ. J lost 3 bases, V lost 4 bases, and 7 bases had no gene match. Written as DNA, the CDR3 is TGCGCCAGCAGCCCCGGGGCTAGCGGGGGGGAAGAGACCCAGTACTTC. The encoded protein is CASSPGASGGEETQYF.

J is TRBJ2-5 and V is TRBV14; 7 bases line up with TRBD1. The CDR3 consists of 14 residues. Per germline, CDR1 SGHDN and CDR2 FVKESK. J gave up 5 bases and V 3 bases, and 6 bases lay outside the gene matches. Written as DNA, the CDR3 is TGTGCCAGCAGCCACGGATTGACAGGGGAGACCCAGTACTTC. The encoded protein is CASSHGLTGETQYF. Variable domain in full (rest from reference TRBV14 and TRBJ2-5): EAGVTQFPSHSVIEKGQTVTLRCDPISGHDNLYWYRRVMGKEIKFLLHFVKESKQDESGMPNNRFLAERTGGTYSTLKVQPAELEDSGVYFCASSHGLTGETQYFGPGTRLLVL.

V usage is TRBV30 and J usage is TRBJ2-1, with 7 bases identical to TRBD2. The V gene's germline CDR1 is GTSNPN and CDR2 SVGIG (reference sequence). The CDR3 totals 14 residues. Losses at the gene ends were 2 bases for V and 6 bases for J; bases not matched to a gene: 7. CDR3 amino acids: CAWSLFWGGNEQFF. The CDR3, as DNA: TGTGCCTGGAGTCTATTCTGGGGGGGCAATGAGCAGTTCTTC. Variable domain in full (rest from reference TRBV30 and TRBJ2-1): SQTIHQWPATLVQPVGSPLSLECTVEGTSNPNLYWYRQAAGRGLQLLFYSVGIGQISSEVPQNLSASRPQDRQFILSSKKLLLSDSGFYLCAWSLFWGGNEQFFGPGTRLTVL.

At least ten counts were recorded for this clonotype. The chain has TRBV20-1 and TRBJ2-5; no firm D call. The V gene's germline CDR1 is DFQATT and CDR2 SNEGSKA (reference sequence). The CDR3 extends over 14 amino acids. The V and J ends lost 1 base and 1 base respectively, with 10 bases between them. The CDR3 spells CSARAPRSQETQYF. The CDR3 DNA reads TGCAGTGCTAGAGCTCCCCGGAGCCAAGAGACCCAGTACTTC.